These T cell receptor beta chains were read from a single sample in a study of blood T cell repertoires in COVID-19. Repertoires were generated with immunoSEQ multiplex PCR, while TCRdb's copy carries only in-frame clones and drops some. The sample lists around 300,000 clones, 75% to 95% occurring once. The sample comprised peripheral blood. Receptors were obtained from a woman in her 30s with COVID-19, enrolled during active disease. CDR3s include the opening cysteine and the closing phenylalanine or tryptophan. The order of the fields is clone size, V gene, CDR3 length, J gene, D gene, CDR3 DNA, CDR3 protein. The D gene is left open where the match is weak. Some rows mark clone size as missing; the rest say once, few, many or name a class of expanded clone.

>.|TRBV7-3|13|TRBJ2-5|.
TGTGCCAGCAGCTTGCGGCTGGGAGAGACCCAGTACTTC
CASSLRLGETQYF
>.|TRBV28|15|TRBJ2-1|.
TGTGCCAGCAGGGAGGACTGGGGCTCCTACAATGAGCAGTTCTTC
CASREDWGSYNEQFF
>once|TRBV30|14|TRBJ2-7|.
TGTGCCTGGAGTGTAACGGGAGAGGAGGACGAGCAGTACTTC
CAWSVTGEEDEQYF
>once|TRBV7-9|15|TRBJ1-1|.
TGTGCCAGCAGCTTAGCGGACAGCTTGAACACTGAAGCTTTCTTT
CASSLADSLNTEAFF
>.|TRBV19|14|TRBJ2-7|.
TGTGCCAGTAGTCCCGGTAGCGGAACGTACGAGCAGTACTTC
CASSPGSGTYEQYF
>.|TRBV5-5|16|TRBJ1-2|TRBD1
TGTGCCAGCAGCTTGGTCCCCGGGACAGAATACTATGGCTACACCTTC
CASSLVPGTEYYGYTF
>.|TRBV2|14|TRBJ2-5|TRBD1
TGTGCCTGGACCCTGACAGGGGTTCGAGAGACCCAGTACTTC
CAWTLTGVRETQYF
>once|TRBV5-1|13|TRBJ1-3|TRBD1
TGCGCCAGCGCCCAGGGGGAGGGAAACACCATATATTTT
CASAQGEGNTIYF
>.|TRBV18|14|TRBJ2-7|.
TGTGCCAGCTCACCGAACCGGGGTCCCTACGAGCAGTACTTC
CASSPNRGPYEQYF
>.|TRBV7-2|12|TRBJ1-2|.
TGTGCCAGCAGCCTAGCTGGAGGTGGCTACACCTTC
CASSLAGGGYTF
>.|TRBV3-1/TRBV3-2|16|TRBJ2-1|TRBD2
TGTGCCAGCAGCTCACGAGCGGGGGGGGCGAGGGATGAGCAGTTCTTC
CASSSRAGGARDEQFF
>.|TRBV5-5|14|TRBJ2-3|TRBD2
TGTGCCAGCAGCTTGCTAGCGGGAGCAGATACGCAGTATTTT
CASSLLAGADTQYF
>.|TRBV6-5|11|TRBJ1-1|.
TGTGCCAGCGGGCGGGAGACTGAAGCTTTCTTT
CASGRETEAFF
>.|TRBV30|14|TRBJ1-1|.
TGTGCCTGGAGTCGTGAGCGGATGAACACTGAAGCTTTCTTT
CAWSRERMNTEAFF
>.|TRBV5-4|16|TRBJ1-4|.
TGTGCCAGCAGCTTGAAGAACAGTGCAACTAATGAAAAACTGTTTTTT
CASSLKNSATNEKLFF
>.|TRBV3-1/TRBV3-2|15|TRBJ2-5|TRBD2
TGTGCCAGCAGCCCCCGGGGGGTAGCGGGAGCAGGAGGGAACTTC
CASSPRGVAGAGGNF
>.|TRBV5-1|14|TRBJ2-3|TRBD2
TGCGCCAGCAGCTTGACACTAGCGGGAGGTACGCAGTATTTT
CASSLTLAGGTQYF
>.|TRBV19|15|TRBJ1-4|.
TGTGCCAGTAGTATCGGAGGGCTCCTTAATGAAAAACTGTTTTTT
CASSIGGLLNEKLFF
>.|TRBV12-3/TRBV12-4|13|TRBJ1-1|TRBD1
TGTGCCAGCAGTTTTGTGGGACAGGGTGAAGCTTTCTTT
CASSFVGQGEAFF
>.|TRBV30|14|TRBJ1-1|TRBD1
TGTGCCTGGAGTCCACCGGGACAGGGGAGAAAAGCTTTCTTT
CAWSPPGQGRKAFF
>.|TRBV19|13|TRBJ1-1|.
TGTGCCAGTATAAATCGGGGGGGCACTGAAGCTTTCTTT
CASINRGGTEAFF
>.|TRBV2|13|TRBJ2-3|TRBD2
TGTGCCAGAAGCGGGGCTAGCACAGATACGCAGTATTTT
CARSGASTDTQYF
>once|TRBV7-2|14|TRBJ1-2|TRBD1
TGTGCCAGCAGCTTAGTACAGGGGGTTGATGGCTACACCTTC
CASSLVQGVDGYTF
>.|TRBV3-1/TRBV3-2|16|TRBJ2-3|.
TGTGCCAGCAGCCAAGATACTGGCGGTAGCACAGATACGCAGTATTTT
CASSQDTGGSTDTQYF
>.|TRBV3-1/TRBV3-2|14|TRBJ1-6|.
TGTGCCAGCAGCCAAGGGGGGGAGGGTTCACCCCTCCACTTT
CASSQGGEGSPLHF
>.|TRBV7-8|15|TRBJ1-2|.
TGTGCCAGCAGCCCTCGGACTCCGAGAGACTATGGCTACACCTTC
CASSPRTPRDYGYTF
>.|TRBV19|15|TRBJ1-4|.
TGTGCCAGTAGTATTTCGGGGGGCGCGGATGAAAAACTGTTTTTT
CASSISGGADEKLFF
>.|TRBV9|16|TRBJ2-5|TRBD2
TGTGCCAGCAGCGCTCCGGGACTAGCGTACCAAGAGACCCAGTACTTC
CASSAPGLAYQETQYF
>once|TRBV27|16|TRBJ2-2|TRBD2
TGTGCCAGCAGTTTGGGACTAGCGGGAGTCACCGGGGAGCTGTTTTTT
CASSLGLAGVTGELFF
>once|TRBV27|16|TRBJ2-7|TRBD1
TGTGCCAGCAGACCTCAAGGCGGGACAGGGGCGGGGGAGCAGTACTTC
CASRPQGGTGAGEQYF
>.|TRBV28|13|TRBJ2-5|.
TGTGCCAGCAGTTTACACAGGGAAGAGACCCAGTACTTC
CASSLHREETQYF
>.|TRBV9|15|TRBJ2-5|.
TGTGCCAGCAGCGTAGGGGGTAGCGGCCAAGAGACCCAGTACTTC
CASSVGGSGQETQYF
>.|TRBV18|14|TRBJ2-4|.
TGTGCCAGCTCACCACCGGGCGGGGAAAACATTCAGTACTTC
CASSPPGGENIQYF
>.|TRBV30|13|TRBJ2-7|.
TGTGCCTGGAGTGTAGGGGGAGTCTACGAGCAGTACTTC
CAWSVGGVYEQYF
>.|TRBV19|15|TRBJ2-5|.
TGTGCCAGTAGTAGGGTACTAGCCGCGGGGGAGACCCAGTACTTC
CASSRVLAAGETQYF
>once|TRBV28|14|TRBJ1-2|.
TGTGCCAGCAGCCGCCGGGGGGGACCTCTTGGCTACACCTTC
CASSRRGGPLGYTF
>.|TRBV28|15|TRBJ2-1|.
TGTGCCAGCAGTGGAAGCCCCCGGGGAAGGGATGAGCAGTTCTTC
CASSGSPRGRDEQFF
>.|TRBV28|14|TRBJ2-5|.
TGTGCCAGCAGCCCGCTCCGAGGATGGGAGACCCAGTACTTC
CASSPLRGWETQYF